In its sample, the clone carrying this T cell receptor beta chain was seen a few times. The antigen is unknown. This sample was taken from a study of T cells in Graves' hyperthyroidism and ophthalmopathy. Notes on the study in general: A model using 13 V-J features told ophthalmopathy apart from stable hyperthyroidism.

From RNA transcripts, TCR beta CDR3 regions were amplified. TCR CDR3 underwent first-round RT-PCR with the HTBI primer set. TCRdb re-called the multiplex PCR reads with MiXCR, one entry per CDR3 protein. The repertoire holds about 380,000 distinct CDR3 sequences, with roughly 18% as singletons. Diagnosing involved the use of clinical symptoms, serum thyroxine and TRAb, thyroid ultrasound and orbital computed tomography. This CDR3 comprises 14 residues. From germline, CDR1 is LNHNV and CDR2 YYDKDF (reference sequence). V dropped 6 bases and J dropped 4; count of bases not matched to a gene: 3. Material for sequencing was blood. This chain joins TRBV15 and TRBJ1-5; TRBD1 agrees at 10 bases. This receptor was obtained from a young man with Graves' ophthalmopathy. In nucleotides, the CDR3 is TGTGCCACCAGACCGGGACAGGGGAATCAGCCCCAGCATTTT. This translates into CATRPGQGNQPQHF.